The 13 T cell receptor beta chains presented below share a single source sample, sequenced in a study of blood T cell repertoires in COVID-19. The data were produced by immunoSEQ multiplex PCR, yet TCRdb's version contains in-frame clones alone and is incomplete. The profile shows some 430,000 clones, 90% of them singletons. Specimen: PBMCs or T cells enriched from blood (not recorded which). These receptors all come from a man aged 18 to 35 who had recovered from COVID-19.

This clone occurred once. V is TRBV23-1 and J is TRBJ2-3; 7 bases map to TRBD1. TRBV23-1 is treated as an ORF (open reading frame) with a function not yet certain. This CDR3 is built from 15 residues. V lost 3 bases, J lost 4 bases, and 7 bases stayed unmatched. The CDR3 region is CASSQVRQGSDTQYF. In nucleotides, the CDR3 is TGCGCCAGCAGTCAGGTCCGACAGGGCTCAGATACGCAGTATTTT.

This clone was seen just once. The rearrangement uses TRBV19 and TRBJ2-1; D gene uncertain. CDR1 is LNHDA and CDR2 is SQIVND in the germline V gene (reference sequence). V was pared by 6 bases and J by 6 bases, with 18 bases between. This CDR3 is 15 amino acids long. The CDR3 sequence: CASRSLVTSTNEQFF. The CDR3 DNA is TGTGCCAGTAGGAGCCTAGTAACGTCGACCAATGAGCAGTTCTTC.

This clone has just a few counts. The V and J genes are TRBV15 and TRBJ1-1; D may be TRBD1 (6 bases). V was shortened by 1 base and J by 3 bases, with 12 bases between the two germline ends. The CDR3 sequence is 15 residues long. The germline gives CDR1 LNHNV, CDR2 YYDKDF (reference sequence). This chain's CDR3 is CATSRGGKGDTEAFF. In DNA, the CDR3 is TGTGCCACCAGCAGAGGGGGAAAGGGGGACACTGAAGCTTTCTTT.

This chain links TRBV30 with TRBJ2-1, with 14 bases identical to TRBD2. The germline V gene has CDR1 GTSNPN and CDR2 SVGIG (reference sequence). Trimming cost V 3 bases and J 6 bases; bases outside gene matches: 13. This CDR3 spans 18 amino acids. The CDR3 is CAWSVLRRTSGRSNEQFF. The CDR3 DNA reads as TGTGCCTGGAGCGTTCTCCGGAGGACTAGCGGGAGGTCCAATGAGCAGTTCTTC.

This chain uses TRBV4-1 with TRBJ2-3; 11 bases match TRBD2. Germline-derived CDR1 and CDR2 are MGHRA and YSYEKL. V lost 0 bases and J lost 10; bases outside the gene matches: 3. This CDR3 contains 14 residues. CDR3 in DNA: TGCGCCAGCAGCCAAGATGGGGGACTAGCGGCGCAGTATTTT. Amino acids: CASSQDGGLAAQYF.

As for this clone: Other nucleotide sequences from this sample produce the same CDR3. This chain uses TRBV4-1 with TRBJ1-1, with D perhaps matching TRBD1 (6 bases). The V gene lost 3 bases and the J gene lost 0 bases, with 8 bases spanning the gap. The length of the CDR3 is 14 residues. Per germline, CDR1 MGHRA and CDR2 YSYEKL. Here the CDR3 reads CASSHPGVNTEAFF. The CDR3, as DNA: TGCGCCAGCAGCCACCCAGGGGTGAACACTGAAGCTTTCTTT.

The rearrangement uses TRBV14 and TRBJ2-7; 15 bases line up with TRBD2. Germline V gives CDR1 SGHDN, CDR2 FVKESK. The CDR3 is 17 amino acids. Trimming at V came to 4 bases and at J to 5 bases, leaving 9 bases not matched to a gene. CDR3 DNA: TGTGCCAGCAGCCCGCGGACTAGCGGGAGGGCCCGCGACGAGCAGTACTTC. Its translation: CASSPRTSGRARDEQYF.

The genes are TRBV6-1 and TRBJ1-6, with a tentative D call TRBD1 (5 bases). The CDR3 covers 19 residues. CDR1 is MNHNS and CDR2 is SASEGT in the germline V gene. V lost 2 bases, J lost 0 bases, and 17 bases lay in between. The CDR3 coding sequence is TGTGCCAGCAGTGAATATCCCCCGGGGGTAAGCTCCTATAATTCACCCCTCCACTTT. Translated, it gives CASSEYPPGVSSYNSPLHF.

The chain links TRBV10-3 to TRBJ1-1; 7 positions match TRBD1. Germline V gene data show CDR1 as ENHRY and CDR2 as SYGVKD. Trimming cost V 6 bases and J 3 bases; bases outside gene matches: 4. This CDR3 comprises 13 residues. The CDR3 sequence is CAIRPDRDTEAFF. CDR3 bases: TGTGCCATCAGACCAGACAGGGACACTGAAGCTTTCTTT.

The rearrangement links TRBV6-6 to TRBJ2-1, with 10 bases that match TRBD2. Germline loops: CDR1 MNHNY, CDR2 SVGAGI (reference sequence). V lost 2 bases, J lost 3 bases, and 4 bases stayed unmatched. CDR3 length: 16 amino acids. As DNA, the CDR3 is TGTGCCAGCAGTTACCACCGGACTAGCGGCTACAATGAGCAGTTCTTC. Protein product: CASSYHRTSGYNEQFF.

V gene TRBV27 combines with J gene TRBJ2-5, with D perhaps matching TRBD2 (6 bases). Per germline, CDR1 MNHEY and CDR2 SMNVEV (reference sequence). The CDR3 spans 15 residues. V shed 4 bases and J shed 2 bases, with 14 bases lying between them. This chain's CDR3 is CASSSRRGRQETQYF. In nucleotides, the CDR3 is TGTGCCAGCAGTTCTCGGCGGGGTCGTCAAGAGACCCAGTACTTC.

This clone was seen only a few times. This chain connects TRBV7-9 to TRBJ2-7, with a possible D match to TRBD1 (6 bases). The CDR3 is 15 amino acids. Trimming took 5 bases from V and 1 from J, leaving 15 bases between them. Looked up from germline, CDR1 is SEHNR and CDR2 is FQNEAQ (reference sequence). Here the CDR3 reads CASSPTAGASYEQYF. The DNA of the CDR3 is TGTGCCAGCAGCCCTACTGCAGGGGCATCCTACGAGCAGTACTTC.

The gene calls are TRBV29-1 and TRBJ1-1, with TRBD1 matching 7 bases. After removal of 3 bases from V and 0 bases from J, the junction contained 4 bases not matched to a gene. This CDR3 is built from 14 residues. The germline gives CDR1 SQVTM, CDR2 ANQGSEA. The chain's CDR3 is CSVDVQGVNTEAFF. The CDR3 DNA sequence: TGCAGCGTTGATGTGCAGGGGGTGAACACTGAAGCTTTCTTT.